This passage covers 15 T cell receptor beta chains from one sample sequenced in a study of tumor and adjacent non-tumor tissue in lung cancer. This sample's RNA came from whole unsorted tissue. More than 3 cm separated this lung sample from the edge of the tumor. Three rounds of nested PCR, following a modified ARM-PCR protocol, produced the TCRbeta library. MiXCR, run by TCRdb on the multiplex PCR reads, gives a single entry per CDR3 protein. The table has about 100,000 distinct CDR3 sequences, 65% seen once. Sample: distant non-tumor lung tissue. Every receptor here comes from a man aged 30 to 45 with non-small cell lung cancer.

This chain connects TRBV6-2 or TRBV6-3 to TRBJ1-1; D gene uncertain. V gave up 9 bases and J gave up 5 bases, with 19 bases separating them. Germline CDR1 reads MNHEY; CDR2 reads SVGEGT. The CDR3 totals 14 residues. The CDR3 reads CASRTTREQTEAFF. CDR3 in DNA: TGTGCCAGTAGGACGACAAGGGAACAAACTGAAGCTTTCTTT.

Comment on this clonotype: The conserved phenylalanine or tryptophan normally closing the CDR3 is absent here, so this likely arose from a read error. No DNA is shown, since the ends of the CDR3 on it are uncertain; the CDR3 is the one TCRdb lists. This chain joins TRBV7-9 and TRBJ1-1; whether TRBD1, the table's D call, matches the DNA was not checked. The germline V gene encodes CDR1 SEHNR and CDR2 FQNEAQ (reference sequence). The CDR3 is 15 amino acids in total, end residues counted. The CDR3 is CASSLGRQTNTEVFL.

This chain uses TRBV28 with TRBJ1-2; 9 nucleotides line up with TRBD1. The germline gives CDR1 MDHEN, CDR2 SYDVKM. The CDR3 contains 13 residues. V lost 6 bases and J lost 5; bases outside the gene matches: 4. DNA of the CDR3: TGTGCCAGCAGGACAGGGGGGGAATATGGCTACACCTTC. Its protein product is CASRTGGEYGYTF.

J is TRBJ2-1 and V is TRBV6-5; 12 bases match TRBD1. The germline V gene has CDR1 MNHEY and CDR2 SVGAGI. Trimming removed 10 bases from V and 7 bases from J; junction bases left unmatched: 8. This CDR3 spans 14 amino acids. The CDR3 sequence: CATTGTGGSNEQFF. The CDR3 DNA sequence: TGTGCCACCACCGGGACAGGGGGCAGTAATGAGCAGTTCTTC.

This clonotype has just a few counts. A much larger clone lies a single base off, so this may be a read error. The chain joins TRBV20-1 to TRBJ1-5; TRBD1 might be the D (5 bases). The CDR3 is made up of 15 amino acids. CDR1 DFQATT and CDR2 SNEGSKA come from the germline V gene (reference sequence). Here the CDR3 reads CSARDRGGYNQPRHF. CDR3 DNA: TGCAGTGCTAGAGATCGGGGGGGGTACAATCAGCCCCGGCATTTT.

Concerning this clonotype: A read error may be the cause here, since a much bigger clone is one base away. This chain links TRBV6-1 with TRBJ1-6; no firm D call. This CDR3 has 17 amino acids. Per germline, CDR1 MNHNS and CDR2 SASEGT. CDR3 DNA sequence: TGTACCAGCAGTGCCCCTTGGGGTAATTTACGAGGTTCACCCCTCCACTTT. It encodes CTSSAPWGNLRGSPLHF.

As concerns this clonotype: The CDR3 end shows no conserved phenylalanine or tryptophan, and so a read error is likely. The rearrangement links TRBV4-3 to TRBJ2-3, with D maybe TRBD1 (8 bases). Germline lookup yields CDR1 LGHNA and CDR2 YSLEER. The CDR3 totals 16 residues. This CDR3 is CPSSQDRGGGTDTQYL. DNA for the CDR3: TGCCCCAGCAGCCAAGACAGGGGAGGGGGCACAGATACGCAGTATCTT.

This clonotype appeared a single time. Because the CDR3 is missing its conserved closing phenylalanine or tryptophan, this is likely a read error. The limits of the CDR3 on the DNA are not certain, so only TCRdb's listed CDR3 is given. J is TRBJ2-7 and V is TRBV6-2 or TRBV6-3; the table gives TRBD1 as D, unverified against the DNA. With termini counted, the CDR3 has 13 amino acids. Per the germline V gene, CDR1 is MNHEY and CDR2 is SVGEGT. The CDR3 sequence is CASSYPGTYEQYL.

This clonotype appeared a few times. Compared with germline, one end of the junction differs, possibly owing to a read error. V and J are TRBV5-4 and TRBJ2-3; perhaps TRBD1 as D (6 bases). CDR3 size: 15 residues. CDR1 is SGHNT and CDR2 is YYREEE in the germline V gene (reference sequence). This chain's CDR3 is CASGLEQGVADTQYF. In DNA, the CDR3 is TGTGCCAGCGGCTTGGAACAGGGTGTGGCAGATACGCAGTATTTT.

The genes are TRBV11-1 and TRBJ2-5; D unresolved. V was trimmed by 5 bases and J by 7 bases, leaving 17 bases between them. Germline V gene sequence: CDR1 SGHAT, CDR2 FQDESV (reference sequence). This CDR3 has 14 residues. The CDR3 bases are TGTGCCAGCAGCCTATCGGTCACCTCAGTGACCCAGTACTTC. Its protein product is CASSLSVTSVTQYF.

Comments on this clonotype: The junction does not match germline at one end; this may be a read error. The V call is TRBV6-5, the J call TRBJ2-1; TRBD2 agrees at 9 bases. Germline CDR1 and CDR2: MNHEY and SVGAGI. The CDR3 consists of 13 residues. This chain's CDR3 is CVSRRAGGTEQFF. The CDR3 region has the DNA TGTGTCAGCAGAAGAGCGGGGGGTACTGAGCAGTTCTTC.

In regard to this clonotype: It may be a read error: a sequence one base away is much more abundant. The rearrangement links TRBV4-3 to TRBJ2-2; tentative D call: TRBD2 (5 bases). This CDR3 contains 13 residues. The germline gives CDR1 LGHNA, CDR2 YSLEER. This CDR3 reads CTSSQDYAGEPFF. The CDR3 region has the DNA TGCACCAGCAGCCAAGATTATGCCGGGGAGCCGTTTTTT.

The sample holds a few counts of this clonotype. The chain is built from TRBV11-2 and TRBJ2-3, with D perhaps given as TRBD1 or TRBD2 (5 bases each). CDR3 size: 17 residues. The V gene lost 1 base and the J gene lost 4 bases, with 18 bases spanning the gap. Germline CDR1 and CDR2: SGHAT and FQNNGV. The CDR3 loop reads CASSLGERGPRADTQYF. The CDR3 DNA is TGTGCCAGCAGCTTAGGGGAACGGGGCCCTAGGGCAGATACGCAGTATTTT.

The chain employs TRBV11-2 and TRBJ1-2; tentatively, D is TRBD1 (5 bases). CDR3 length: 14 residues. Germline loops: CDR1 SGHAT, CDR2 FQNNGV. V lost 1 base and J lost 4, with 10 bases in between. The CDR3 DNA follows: TGTGCCAGCAGCTTAGTGCAGACAGTCTATGGCTACACCTTC. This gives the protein CASSLVQTVYGYTF.

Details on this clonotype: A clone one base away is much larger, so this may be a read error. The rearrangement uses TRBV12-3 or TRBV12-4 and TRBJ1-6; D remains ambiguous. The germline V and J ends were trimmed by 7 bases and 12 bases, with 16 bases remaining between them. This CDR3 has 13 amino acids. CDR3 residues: CASNLDGGIPLHF. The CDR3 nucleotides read TGTGCCAGCAACTTAGACGGCGGGATACCCCTCCACTTT.